One sample yielded the 25 T cell receptor beta chains listed below, sequenced in a study of blood T cells in healthy people across ages. Using a J-beta primer mix together with a sample-barcoded 5' primer, a second PCR was run for roughly 6 to 12 cycles. TCRdb reprocessed the 5' RACE reads with MiXCR, giving one entry per CDR3 protein. The sample records roughly 1,800,000 distinct CDR3 sequences, just under 50% being singletons. Sequenced: blood. The receptors originated from a woman between 40 and 55 years old in good health.

Only a few counts were recorded for this clonotype. The chain employs TRBV25-1 and TRBJ1-2; TRBD1 matches at 9 bases. The CDR3 runs 15 residues. V lost 1 base, J lost 4 bases, and 4 bases stayed unmatched. Per germline, CDR1 MGHDK and CDR2 SYGVNS. CDR3 amino acids: CASSEWGTGSYGYTF. The CDR3 region has the DNA TGTGCCAGCAGTGAATGGGGGACAGGGAGCTATGGCTACACCTTC.

V gene TRBV6-2 or TRBV6-3 combines with J gene TRBJ2-3; TRBD2 matches at 13 bases. Germline CDR1 reads MNHEY; CDR2 reads SVGEGT. This CDR3 is 17 amino acids long. Germline trimming cut 0 bases from V and 1 base from J; bases unmatched to any gene: 1. CDR3 region: CASSYSGTSGGTDTQYF. For the CDR3, the DNA is TGTGCCAGCAGTTACTCAGGGACTAGCGGGGGCACAGATACGCAGTATTTT.

The chain has TRBV7-8 and TRBJ1-2; TRBD1 is a possible D gene (6 bases). Trimming removed 4 bases from V and 0 bases from J, with 12 bases in between. Germline V lookup: CDR1 SGHVS, CDR2 FQNEAQ. The CDR3 extends over 15 amino acids. The DNA of the CDR3 is TGTGCCAGCAGCTCCCGGACAGCTGCTAACTATGGCTACACCTTC. Residues: CASSSRTAANYGYTF.

This clonotype occurred a few times. The chain uses TRBV28 and TRBJ2-7, with D maybe TRBD1 (6 bases). CDR1 is MDHEN and CDR2 is SYDVKM in the germline V gene. The CDR3 is made up of 16 amino acids. The ends were cut back, 5 bases at V and 0 bases at J, with 17 bases in the middle. The CDR3 reads CASSQYRALRSYEQYF. The DNA of the CDR3 is TGTGCCAGCAGTCAGTACAGGGCCCTCCGCTCCTACGAGCAGTACTTC.

This chain connects TRBV28 to TRBJ2-7, with D unresolved. Germline V gives CDR1 MDHEN, CDR2 SYDVKM. The V end lost 3 bases, the J end lost 5 bases, and 14 bases lay between the germline ends. The CDR3 has 14 residues. In nucleotides, the CDR3 is TGTGCCAGCAGTTTGATTCGAGCATTCCACGAGCAGTACTTC. Protein sequence: CASSLIRAFHEQYF. Full variable domain (outside the CDR3, taken from reference TRBV28 and TRBJ2-7): DVKVTQSSRYLVKRTGEKVFLECVQDMDHENMFWYRQDPGLGLRLIYFSYDVKMKEKGDIPEGYSVSREKKERFSLILESASTNQTSMYLCASSLIRAFHEQYFGPGTRLTVT.

This clonotype was picked up a small number of times. The chain has TRBV20-1 and TRBJ2-3, with 10 nucleotides matching TRBD1. This CDR3 region has 14 residues. V shed 4 bases and J 3 bases; nucleotides not matched to a gene: 4. Germline-derived CDR1 and CDR2 are DFQATT and SNEGSKA (reference sequence). This CDR3 reads CSATGTGATDTQYF. The CDR3 DNA is TGCAGTGCTACCGGGACAGGGGCAACAGATACGCAGTATTTT.

This chain connects TRBV6-5 to TRBJ1-6, with D possibly TRBD1 on 6 matching bases. The germline V gene encodes CDR1 MNHEY and CDR2 SVGAGI. The ends were cut back, 6 bases at V and 9 bases at J, with 18 bases in the middle. The CDR3 runs to 15 residues. The CDR3: CASSPRQVMSSPLHF. CDR3 DNA: TGTGCCAGCAGCCCCCGACAGGTGATGTCTTCACCCCTCCACTTT.

This clonotype occurred many times. The chain carries TRBV7-2 and TRBJ2-1, with unresolved D. CDR1 and CDR2 (germline): SGHTA, FQGNSA. The CDR3 is made up of 15 amino acids. The V end lost 4 bases, the J end lost 0 bases, and 10 bases lay between the germline ends. CDR3 bases: TGTGCCAGCAGCTCTCAACTGATCTCCTACAATGAGCAGTTCTTC. This gives the protein CASSSQLISYNEQFF.

The rearrangement links TRBV7-2 to TRBJ2-5, with D possibly matching TRBD2 (5 bases). This CDR3 is 19 amino acids long. Germline V CDR1 and CDR2: SGHTA, FQGNSA. The V end lost 5 bases, the J end lost 11 bases, and 36 bases lay between the germline ends. The CDR3 nucleotides are TGTGCCAGCAGCCCCTACGGGGAACCGAGTTGGTGGCACTCCTACAAGCAGTACTTC. It yields the protein CASSPYGEPSWWHSYKQYF. Variable domain in full (rest from reference TRBV7-2 and TRBJ2-5): GAGVSQSPSNKVTEKGKDVELRCDPISGHTALYWYRQSLGQGLEFLIYFQGNSAPDKSGLPSDRFSAERTGGSVSTLTIQRTQQEDSAVYLCASSPYGEPSWWHSYKQYFGPGTRLLVL.

This clonotype was picked up a small number of times. The V gene is TRBV7-9, the J gene TRBJ1-5, with D tentatively TRBD1 (6 bases). There are 12 residues in the CDR3. Germline lookup yields CDR1 SEHNR and CDR2 FQNEAQ (reference sequence). The V gene lost 4 bases and the J gene lost 9 bases, with 10 bases spanning the gap. The CDR3 is CASSSTGAPQHF. The DNA of the CDR3 is TGTGCCAGCAGCTCGACGGGGGCGCCCCAGCATTTT.

J is TRBJ1-2 and V is TRBV4-2, with TRBD1 matching 7 bases. Trimming at V came to 4 bases and at J to 5 bases, leaving 22 bases not matched to a gene. CDR1 LGHNA and CDR2 YNFKEQ come from the germline V gene. This CDR3 is built from 19 residues. The CDR3 nucleotides read TGTGCCAGCAGCCTCTACAGGGAGGGGGCCTCAAGTACGGTGTATGGCTACACCTTC. This gives the protein CASSLYREGASSTVYGYTF.

The chain has TRBV7-2 and TRBJ1-6, with 9 bases lining up with TRBD1. The V segment lost 4 bases and the J segment 11 bases; nucleotides outside the gene matches: 6. Germline CDR1 is SGHTA and CDR2 is FQGNSA. CDR3 size: 14 residues. DNA of the CDR3: TGTGCCAGCAGCTCGGGACAGGGAGGTCCACCCCTCCACTTT. Protein product: CASSSGQGGPPLHF.

This chain uses TRBV28 with TRBJ1-5; the D gene is possibly TRBD1 (6 bases). Germline CDR1 and CDR2: MDHEN and SYDVKM. Trimming left V 8 bases short and J 3 bases short, with 14 bases between. CDR3 length equals 14 residues. CDR3 nucleotide sequence: TGTGCCAGCTCCCCGGGGGGCAACAATCAGCCCCAGCATTTT. It yields the protein CASSPGGNNQPQHF.

About this clonotype: A read error may account for a junction end that differs from germline. This sequence joins TRBV5-1 and TRBJ2-3, with D perhaps matching TRBD1 or TRBD2 (6 bases each). CDR3 length: 17 amino acids. The germline V gene has CDR1 SGHRS and CDR2 YFSETQ. The CDR3 bases are TGCGCCGGCAGCTTGTTTTCCGGGGGCTCTTCCACAGATACGCAGTATTTT. Translating it yields CAGSLFSGGSSTDTQYF.

The genes are TRBV12-3 or TRBV12-4 and TRBJ1-4; D remains unclear. Trimming took 7 bases from V and 8 from J, leaving 11 bases between them. This CDR3 is 12 amino acids long. Here the CDR3 reads CASKIRGEKLFF. The DNA for the CDR3 is TGTGCCAGCAAAATTAGAGGAGAAAAACTGTTTTTT.

This clonotype occurred a few times. The chain joins TRBV4-3 to TRBJ2-3; 7 bases line up with TRBD2. The CDR3 covers 19 residues. The germline gives CDR1 LGHNA, CDR2 YSLEER. V trimming: 2 bases; J trimming: 0 bases; junction bases outside the gene matches: 14. The DNA of the CDR3 is TGCGCCAGCAGCCAATTCGGGGTGGCTAGCGGTGCTAGCACAGATACGCAGTATTTT. Translated: CASSQFGVASGASTDTQYF.

The rearrangement links TRBV24-1 to TRBJ1-1, with 11 bases identical to TRBD1. CDR3 length: 17 amino acids. From germline, CDR1 is KGHDR and CDR2 SFDVKD. Trimming took 1 base from V and 0 from J; bases not matched to a gene: 3. In DNA form, the CDR3 reads TGTGCCACCAGTGATTTCCGGGACAGGGGGATGAACACTGAAGCTTTCTTT. This encodes CATSDFRDRGMNTEAFF.

This chain connects TRBV4-2 to TRBJ1-1; 9 bases map to TRBD1. Germline assignment: CDR1 LGHNA and CDR2 YNFKEQ. CDR3 length equals 17 residues. Trimming cost V 4 bases and J 0 bases; bases outside gene matches: 9. The CDR3, as DNA: TGTGCCAGCAGCCCGTGGACAGGGGTTAATATGAACACTGAAGCTTTCTTT. As protein: CASSPWTGVNMNTEAFF.

The chain has TRBV20-1 and TRBJ2-7; the match to TRBD2 covers 7 bases. Per the germline V gene, CDR1 is DFQATT and CDR2 is SNEGSKA (reference sequence). V gave up 0 bases and J gave up 3 bases; unmatched junction bases: 8. The CDR3 totals 15 residues. CDR3 nucleotide sequence: TGCAGTGCTAGAGATACTCGCGGGGGTTACTACGAGCAGTACTTC. It encodes CSARDTRGGYYEQYF.

This chain uses TRBV18 with TRBJ2-6, with TRBD1 identical over 9 bases. CDR3 length equals 17 residues. V lost 2 bases, J lost 0 bases, and 2 bases stayed unmatched. Looked up from germline, CDR1 is KGHSH and CDR2 is LQKENI. CDR3 DNA sequence: TGTGCCAGCTCACCAGGGACAGGGCACTCTGGGGCCAACGTCCTGACTTTC. Protein sequence: CASSPGTGHSGANVLTF.

The rearrangement uses TRBV4-1 and TRBJ2-5; 7 bases line up with TRBD2. The J call may be in error: the DNA end matches TRBJ2-4 better. The CDR3 is 16 amino acids. Per germline, CDR1 MGHRA and CDR2 YSYEKL. The CDR3 is CASSQAERGGKNIQYF. CDR3 sequence (DNA): TGCGCCAGCAGCCAAGCTGAGCGGGGCGGCAAAAACATTCAGTACTTC.

This clonotype was recorded a few times. The genes are TRBV28 and TRBJ2-7; 8 bases agree with TRBD2. Germline V gene data show CDR1 as MDHEN and CDR2 as SYDVKM. This CDR3 has 13 amino acids. The CDR3 nucleotides are TGTGCAGCCGCGGGGGGAATGCACGACGAGCAGTACTTC. It translates to CAAAGGMHDEQYF.

The chain couples TRBV27 to TRBJ2-1, with D possibly TRBD2 on 6 matching bases. This CDR3 contains 16 residues. V lost 0 bases, J lost 6 bases, and 15 bases lay in between. Germline V gene sequence: CDR1 MNHEY, CDR2 SMNVEV (reference sequence). This CDR3 is CASSLSALQRANEQFF. The CDR3 DNA follows: TGTGCCAGCAGTTTATCGGCCCTCCAGCGGGCCAATGAGCAGTTCTTC.

The chain is built from TRBV6-6 and TRBJ2-1; D is ambiguous. The CDR3 runs 12 residues. V was pared by 5 bases and J by 9 bases, with 11 bases between. Per germline, CDR1 MNHNY and CDR2 SVGAGI (reference sequence). CDR3 nucleotides: TGTGCCAGCAGTGACGGACGGCTTGAGCAGTTCTTC. As protein: CASSDGRLEQFF.

This clonotype has more than one count but fewer than ten. The V call is TRBV6-2 or TRBV6-3, the J call TRBJ2-7; D possibly corresponds to TRBD1 (6 bases). The CDR3 totals 14 residues. Looked up from germline, CDR1 is MNHEY and CDR2 is SVGEGT. V gave up 6 bases and J gave up 3 bases, with 15 bases separating them. This CDR3 is CASSKTGTNYEQYF. CDR3 sequence (DNA): TGTGCCAGCAGCAAGACCGGGACAAACTACGAGCAGTACTTC.